The sequence of this TCR beta chain was determined in a study of technical replicates of blood from a handful of donors. Germline V lookup: CDR1 SGHNT, CDR2 YENEEA. The CDR3 loop spans 15 amino acids. Trimming took 1 base from V and 1 from J; bases not matched to a gene: 1. TCRdb's table, derived via immunoSEQ multiplex PCR, lists solely in-frame clones and lacks some. The data show around 79,000 clones, with approximately 94% seen just once and 0.39% held by the top ten. Sequencing was done on a sample of T cells isolated from PBMCs. The clonotype comes from a human donor in good health. The rearrangement joins TRBV11-3 to TRBJ1-5, with 7 bases identical to TRBD1. This chain's CDR3 is CASSLGQGSNQPQHF. In DNA, the CDR3 is TGTGCCAGCAGCTTAGGACAGGGCAGCAATCAGCCCCAGCATTTT.